The 3 T cell receptor beta chains listed next were all sequenced from one sample in a study of T cell responses to AZD1222 COVID-19 vaccine. The assay was immunoSEQ multiplex PCR, and TCRdb's table has in-frame clones only and misses some. The sample includes 150,000 or so clones, 70% to 90% of them seen just once. The sequencing used peripheral blood, collected 28 days after the second dose of the MenACWY control vaccine. The receptor set was obtained from an adult who received the MenACWY meningococcal vaccine as a control.

The chain carries TRBV28 and TRBJ2-3, with a weak D call TRBD2 (7 bases). The CDR3 runs to 16 residues. V was cut by 4 bases and J by 2 bases, with 16 bases left in between. Germline V lookup: CDR1 MDHEN, CDR2 SYDVKM. Written as DNA, the CDR3 is TGTGCCAGCAGTTGGGGGCTAGCGGACTCCACAGATACGCAGTATTTT. Translation: CASSWGLADSTDTQYF. The complete variable domain, with remaining parts taken from reference TRBV28 and TRBJ2-3, reads DVKVTQSSRYLVKRTGEKVFLECVQDMDHENMFWYRQDPGLGLRLIYFSYDVKMKEKGDIPEGYSVSREKKERFSLILESASTNQTSMYLCASSWGLADSTDTQYFGPGTRLTVL.

J is TRBJ2-3 and V is TRBV5-4; D might be TRBD1 or TRBD2, each matching 5 bases. V lost 4 bases and J 2 bases, leaving 11 bases between the germline ends. This CDR3 spans 14 amino acids. Germline CDR1 is SGHNT and CDR2 is YYREEE (reference sequence). Here the CDR3 reads CASSLPGPTDTQYF. The CDR3 region has the DNA TGTGCCAGCAGCCTACCGGGACCCACAGATACGCAGTATTTT.

The chain uses TRBV18 and TRBJ1-5; D is undetermined. This CDR3 contains 15 residues. The V end lost 3 bases, the J end lost 4 bases, and 13 bases lay between the germline ends. Germline V gene lookup returns CDR1 KGHSH and CDR2 LQKENI. The chain's CDR3 is CASSPTPGLNQPQHF. The CDR3 DNA sequence: TGTGCCAGCTCACCGACACCGGGCCTAAATCAGCCCCAGCATTTT.